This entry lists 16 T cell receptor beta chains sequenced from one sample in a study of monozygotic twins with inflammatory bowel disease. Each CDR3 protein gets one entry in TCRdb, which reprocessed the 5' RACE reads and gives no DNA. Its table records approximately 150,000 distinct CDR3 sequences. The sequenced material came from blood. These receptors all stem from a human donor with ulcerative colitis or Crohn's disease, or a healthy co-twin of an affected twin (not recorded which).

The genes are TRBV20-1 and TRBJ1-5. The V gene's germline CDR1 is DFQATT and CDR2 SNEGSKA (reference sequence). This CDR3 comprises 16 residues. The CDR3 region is CSARDIGLGSNQPQHF.

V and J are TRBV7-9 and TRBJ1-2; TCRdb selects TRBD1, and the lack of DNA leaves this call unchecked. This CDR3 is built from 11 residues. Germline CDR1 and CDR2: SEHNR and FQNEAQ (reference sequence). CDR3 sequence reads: CASSFRGTDYF.

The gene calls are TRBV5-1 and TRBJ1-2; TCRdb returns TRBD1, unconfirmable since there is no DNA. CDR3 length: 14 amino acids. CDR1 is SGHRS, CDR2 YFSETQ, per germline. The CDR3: CASRLTGTGVGYTF.

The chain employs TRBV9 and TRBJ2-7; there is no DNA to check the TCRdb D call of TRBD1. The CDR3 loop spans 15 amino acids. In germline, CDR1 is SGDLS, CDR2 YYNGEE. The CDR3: CASSVRQALNGEQYF.

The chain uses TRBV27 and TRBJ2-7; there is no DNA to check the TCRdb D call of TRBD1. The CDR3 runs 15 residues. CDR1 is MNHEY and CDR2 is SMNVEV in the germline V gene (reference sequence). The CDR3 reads CASRSQGVIGYEQYF.

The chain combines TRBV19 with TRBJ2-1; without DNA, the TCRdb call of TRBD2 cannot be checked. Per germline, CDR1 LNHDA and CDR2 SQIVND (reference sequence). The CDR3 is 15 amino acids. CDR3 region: CASSMLAGGQNEQFF.

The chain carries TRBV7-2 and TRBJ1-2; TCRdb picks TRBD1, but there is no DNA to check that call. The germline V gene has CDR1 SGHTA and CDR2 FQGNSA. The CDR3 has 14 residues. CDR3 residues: CASSLKAPNYGYTF. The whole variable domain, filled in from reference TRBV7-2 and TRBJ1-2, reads GAGVSQSPSNKVTEKGKDVELRCDPISGHTALYWYRQSLGQGLEFLIYFQGNSAPDKSGLPSDRFSAERTGGSVSTLTIQRTQQEDSAVYLCASSLKAPNYGYTFGSGTRLTVV.

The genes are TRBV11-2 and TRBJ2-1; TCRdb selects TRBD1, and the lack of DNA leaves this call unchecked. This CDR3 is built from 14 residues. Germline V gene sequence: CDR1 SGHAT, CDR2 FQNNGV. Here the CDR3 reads CASSGRGAYNEQFF.

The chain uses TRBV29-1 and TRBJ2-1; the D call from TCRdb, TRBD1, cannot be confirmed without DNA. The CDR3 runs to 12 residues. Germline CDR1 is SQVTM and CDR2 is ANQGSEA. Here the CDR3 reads CSVVSGTGLGFF.

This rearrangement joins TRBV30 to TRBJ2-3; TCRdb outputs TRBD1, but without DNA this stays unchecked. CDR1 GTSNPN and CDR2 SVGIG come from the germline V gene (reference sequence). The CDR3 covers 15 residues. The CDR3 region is CAWERTGGKADTQYF.

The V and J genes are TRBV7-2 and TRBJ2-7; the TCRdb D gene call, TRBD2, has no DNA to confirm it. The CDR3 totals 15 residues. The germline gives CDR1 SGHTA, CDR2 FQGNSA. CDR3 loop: CASSQLAGGRHEQYF.

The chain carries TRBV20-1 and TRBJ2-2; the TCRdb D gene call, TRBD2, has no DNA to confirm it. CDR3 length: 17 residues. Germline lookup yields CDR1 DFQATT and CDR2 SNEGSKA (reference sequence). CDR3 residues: CSAGAPRTSGGAGELFF.

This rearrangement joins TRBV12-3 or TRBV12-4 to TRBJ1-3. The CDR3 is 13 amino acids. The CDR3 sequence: CASSLALDYTIYF.

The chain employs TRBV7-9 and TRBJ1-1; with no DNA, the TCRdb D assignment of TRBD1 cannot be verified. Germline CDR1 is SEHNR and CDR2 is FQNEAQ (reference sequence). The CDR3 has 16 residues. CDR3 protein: CASSFLRGEMNTEAFF.

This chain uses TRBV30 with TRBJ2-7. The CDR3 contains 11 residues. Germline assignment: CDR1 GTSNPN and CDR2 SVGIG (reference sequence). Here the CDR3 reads CAWSNRYEQYF.

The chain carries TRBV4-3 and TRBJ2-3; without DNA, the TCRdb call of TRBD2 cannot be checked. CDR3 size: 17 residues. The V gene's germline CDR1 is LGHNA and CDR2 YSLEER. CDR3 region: CASSQDASGGFTDTQYF.